The 20 T cell receptor beta chains below come from one sample, sequenced in a study of shared clonotypes between healthy human individuals. Libraries were prepared by immunoSEQ multiplex PCR; TCRdb keeps only in-frame clonotypes and omits some of them. Counted here are about 2.1 million clones, roughly 93% occurring once; the ten biggest clones make up about 1.7%. In the naive CD8 group, cells lacked CD45RO and were positively selected for CCR7, so terminally differentiated effector memory CD45RA+ cells were left out. Material for sequencing was naive CD8+ T cells from PBMCs. These receptors all come from a man between 18 and 29 years old in good health. Some clones in this sample may be carry-over from other donors' samples.

The CDR3 DNA reads TGTGCCAGCAGTTCAAGACGGACGGAGCAGTACTTC. Encoded protein: CASSSRRTEQYF. The chain uses TRBV6-5 and TRBJ2-7; D remains unclear. The V end lost 4 bases, the J end lost 7 bases, and 11 bases lay between the germline ends. Germline V gene data show CDR1 as MNHEY and CDR2 as SVGAGI. The CDR3 is 12 amino acids.

The chain carries TRBV25-1 and TRBJ2-1; D not resolved. Germline CDR1 reads MGHDK; CDR2 reads SYGVNS. The CDR3 contains 12 residues. The V gene lost 4 bases and the J gene lost 6 bases, with 7 bases spanning the gap. CDR3 residues: CASSVGPNEQFF. Here the CDR3 DNA reads TGTGCCAGCAGTGTGGGTCCCAATGAGCAGTTCTTC.

Notes on this clone: Other DNA variants within this sample encode the same CDR3. The chain couples TRBV27 to TRBJ2-7; 11 bases are shared with TRBD1. Germline-derived CDR1 and CDR2 are MNHEY and SMNVEV (reference sequence). The CDR3 length is 14 residues. V was pared by 5 bases and J by 3 bases, with 3 bases of the junction left unmatched. The CDR3 here is CASSPGTGGYEQYF. The CDR3 nucleotides read TGTGCCAGCAGTCCGGGGACAGGGGGCTACGAGCAGTACTTC.

This CDR3 is CASSGEEGRNQPQHF. In DNA form, the CDR3 reads TGTGCCAGCAGTGGTGAGGAGGGGCGCAATCAGCCCCAGCATTTT. This sequence joins TRBV27 and TRBJ1-5, with a possible D match to TRBD1 (5 bases). The CDR3 runs to 15 residues. Germline CDR1 reads MNHEY; CDR2 reads SMNVEV (reference sequence). The germline V and J ends were trimmed by 5 bases and 2 bases, with 13 bases remaining between them.

The chain joins TRBV7-9 to TRBJ1-2; no clear D gene. The CDR3 covers 12 residues. Germline V gene sequence: CDR1 SEHNR, CDR2 FQNEAQ (reference sequence). V was cut by 2 bases and J by 5 bases, with 6 bases left in between. The CDR3 here is CASSLMEYGYTF. For the CDR3, the DNA is TGTGCCAGCAGCTTAATGGAGTATGGCTACACCTTC.

V gene TRBV5-1 combines with J gene TRBJ1-1; possible D gene TRBD1, 6 bases. V lost 2 bases to trimming and J lost 0 bases, with 14 bases between them. Germline V lookup: CDR1 SGHRS, CDR2 YFSETQ. The CDR3 totals 16 residues. The CDR3 DNA reads as TGCGCCAGCAGCTTAACCCCCGGGACATTGAACACTGAAGCTTTCTTT. Amino acids: CASSLTPGTLNTEAFF.

This chain joins TRBV19 and TRBJ2-7; D gene unclear. Germline CDR1 and CDR2: LNHDA and SQIVND (reference sequence). CDR3 length equals 10 residues. Trimming pared 7 bases from V and 5 bases from J, leaving 6 bases between. CDR3 in amino acids: CASKLDEQYF. In DNA, the CDR3 is TGTGCCAGTAAGCTTGACGAGCAGTACTTC. The full variable domain, rest sourced from reference TRBV19 and TRBJ2-7, is DGGITQSPKYLFRKEGQNVTLSCEQNLNHDAMYWYRQDPGQGLRLIYYSQIVNDFQKGDIAEGYSVSREKKESFPLTVTSAQKNPTAFYLCASKLDEQYFGPGTRLTVT.

The genes are TRBV28 and TRBJ2-7, with D maybe TRBD2 (6 bases). V lost 5 bases and J 0 bases, leaving 11 bases between the germline ends. The CDR3 contains 14 residues. CDR1 and CDR2 (germline): MDHEN, SYDVKM. CDR3 region: CASSPVAASYEQYF. CDR3 DNA sequence: TGTGCCAGCAGTCCGGTAGCGGCCTCCTACGAGCAGTACTTC.

The chain employs TRBV13 and TRBJ2-7; 7 bases are shared with TRBD2. The CDR3 sequence is 12 residues long. V shed 5 bases and J 6 bases; nucleotides not matched to a gene: 4. Germline V CDR1 and CDR2: PRHDT, FYEKMQ (reference sequence). The CDR3 nucleotides read TGTGCCAGCAGCCTGCGGGAGACCGAGCAGTACTTC. Translating gives CASSLRETEQYF.

V is TRBV11-2 and J is TRBJ2-1; D not resolved. This CDR3 has 15 amino acids. V was cut by 1 base and J by 1 base, with 8 bases left in between. From germline, CDR1 is SGHAT and CDR2 FQNNGV. CDR3: CASSLAPGSYNEQFF. CDR3 bases: TGTGCCAGCAGCTTAGCCCCCGGTTCCTACAATGAGCAGTTCTTC.

This clone occurred once. The chain links TRBV7-9 to TRBJ2-1; a possible D gene is TRBD2 (5 bases). Germline V lookup: CDR1 SEHNR, CDR2 FQNEAQ (reference sequence). The CDR3 length is 17 residues. V was cut by 7 bases and J by 0 bases, with 19 bases left in between. The CDR3 here is CASTPPVGETSYNEQFF. CDR3 bases: TGTGCCAGCACCCCCCCTGTGGGAGAGACCTCCTACAATGAGCAGTTCTTC.

For this clone: Other nucleotide sequences from this sample produce the same CDR3. The J gene is TRBJ2-7, the V gene TRBV28; the D gene is possibly TRBD1 (6 bases). Germline V gene data show CDR1 as MDHEN and CDR2 as SYDVKM. V was cut by 3 bases and J by 4 bases, with 7 bases left in between. The CDR3 is 12 amino acids. CDR3 coding DNA: TGTGCCAGCAGTTTGGGGACATACGAGCAGTACTTC. This sequence encodes CASSLGTYEQYF.

In this sample, this clone turned up once. The rearrangement joins TRBV15 to TRBJ2-1, with 9 bases fitting TRBD2. Germline V lookup: CDR1 LNHNV, CDR2 YYDKDF (reference sequence). The CDR3 extends over 15 amino acids. V shed 5 bases, J shed 3 bases, and the junction held 5 bases outside the gene matches. The CDR3 sequence is CATSPRTSVYNEQFF. Here the CDR3 DNA reads TGTGCCACCAGCCCTCGGACTAGCGTCTACAATGAGCAGTTCTTC. Variable domain in full (rest from reference TRBV15 and TRBJ2-1): DAMVIQNPRYQVTQFGKPVTLSCSQTLNHNVMYWYQQKSSQAPKLLFHYYDKDFNNEADTPDNFQSRRPNTSFCFLDIRSPGLGDTAMYLCATSPRTSVYNEQFFGPGTRLTVL.

The J gene is TRBJ2-7, the V gene TRBV7-9; D is perhaps TRBD1 or TRBD2 (5 bases each). Germline loops: CDR1 SEHNR, CDR2 FQNEAQ (reference sequence). This CDR3 is built from 16 residues. V was cut by 4 bases and J by 2 bases, with 18 bases left in between. This CDR3 reads CASSSGSGRETYEQYF. The CDR3 DNA is TGTGCCAGCAGCTCAGGGTCGGGCAGGGAGACCTACGAGCAGTACTTC.

The chain joins TRBV9 to TRBJ2-7, with D possibly being TRBD2 (6 bases). V shed 4 bases and J shed 0 bases, with 14 bases lying between them. This CDR3 is built from 15 residues. Germline V gene data show CDR1 as SGDLS and CDR2 as YYNGEE. For the CDR3, the DNA is TGTGCCAGCAGCTCCGGAGGGGACCGCTCCTACGAGCAGTACTTC. Translation gives CASSSGGDRSYEQYF.

The chain recombines TRBV27 with TRBJ1-2; TRBD1 is a possible D gene (5 bases). The CDR3 covers 14 residues. The germline CDR1 and CDR2 sequences are MNHEY and SMNVEV (reference sequence). Trimming removed 6 bases at V and 8 bases at J, with 19 bases between. The CDR3 DNA follows: TGTGCCAGCAGCCAATTTTCCACAGGAGCGGGCTACACCTTC. Amino acid sequence: CASSQFSTGAGYTF.

The chain links TRBV11-3 to TRBJ2-3; 9 bases are a match to TRBD2. Germline assignment: CDR1 SGHNT and CDR2 YENEEA. The V segment lost 4 bases and the J segment 4 bases; nucleotides outside the gene matches: 12. The CDR3 has 17 amino acids. The DNA for the CDR3 is TGTGCCAGCAGCTCCCAGGCTAGCGGGAAACATGCAGATACGCAGTATTTT. This sequence encodes CASSSQASGKHADTQYF.

The chain joins TRBV29-1 to TRBJ2-7, with a possible D match to TRBD1 (6 bases). Germline V gene lookup returns CDR1 SQVTM and CDR2 ANQGSEA. V was shortened by 1 base and J by 2 bases, with 9 bases between the two germline ends. This CDR3 comprises 13 residues. CDR3 DNA sequence: TGCAGCGTTGAAGGGGGACACACCTACGAGCAGTACTTC. Encoded protein: CSVEGGHTYEQYF.

This clone was counted once. DNA for the CDR3: TGTGCCACCCAGGACAGGGTAGAACAGCCCCAGCATTTT. As protein: CATQDRVEQPQHF. This chain uses TRBV15 with TRBJ1-5; TRBD1 matches at 8 bases. The CDR3 runs 13 residues. V lost 8 bases to trimming and J lost 7 bases; unmatched junction nucleotides: 7. CDR1 and CDR2 (germline): LNHNV, YYDKDF (reference sequence).

The chain joins TRBV5-4 to TRBJ2-1, with 7 bases identical to TRBD2. V was clipped by 4 bases and J by 9 bases; unmatched bases: 13. The CDR3 runs to 15 residues. Germline V CDR1 and CDR2: SGHNT, YYREEE (reference sequence). CDR3: CASSDGTWERGEQFF. CDR3 DNA: TGTGCCAGCAGCGACGGGACTTGGGAGCGGGGTGAGCAGTTCTTC.